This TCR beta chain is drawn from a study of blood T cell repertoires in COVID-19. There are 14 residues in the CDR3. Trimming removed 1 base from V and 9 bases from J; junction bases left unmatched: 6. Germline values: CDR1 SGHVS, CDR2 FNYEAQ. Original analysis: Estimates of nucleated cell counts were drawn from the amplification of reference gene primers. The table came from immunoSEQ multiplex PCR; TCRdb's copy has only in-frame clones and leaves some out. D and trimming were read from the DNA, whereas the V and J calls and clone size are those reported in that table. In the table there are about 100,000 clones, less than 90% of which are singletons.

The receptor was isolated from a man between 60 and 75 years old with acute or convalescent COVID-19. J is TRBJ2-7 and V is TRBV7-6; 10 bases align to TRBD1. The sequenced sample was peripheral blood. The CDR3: CASSLGVTGGAQYF. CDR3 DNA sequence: TGTGCCAGCAGCTTAGGGGTGACAGGGGGCGCGCAGTACTTC.